These 28 T cell receptor beta chains share one sample of origin, sequenced in a study of identical twins. TCRdb redid the calling of the 5' RACE reads with MiXCR, one entry per CDR3 protein. The sample lists 200,000 to 250,000 distinct CDR3 sequences, over 13% occurring once. Sequencing used memory (CD45RO+) T cells sorted from blood. The source is a woman aged 18-30 years in good health.

This clonotype has a handful of counts. This CDR3 is CASRHRDTEAFF. The CDR3 DNA follows: TGTGCCAGCAGGCACAGGGACACTGAAGCTTTCTTT. V gene TRBV12-3 or TRBV12-4 combines with J gene TRBJ1-1; TRBD1 might be the D (6 bases). The CDR3 spans 12 residues. V lost 6 bases and J 3 bases, leaving 8 bases between the germline ends.

This clonotype was counted a few times. The CDR3: CASSGGFGARDEQFF. For the CDR3, the DNA is TGCGCCAGCAGCGGGGGTTTCGGGGCCAGGGATGAGCAGTTCTTC. V and J are TRBV5-1 and TRBJ2-1, with D possibly being TRBD1 or TRBD2 (5 bases each). This CDR3 has 15 amino acids. Germline CDR1 and CDR2: SGHRS and YFSETQ. Between the trimmed V and J ends, which lost 4 bases and 8 bases, there was a span of 19 bases.

In its sample, this clonotype was seen many times. The chain employs TRBV7-9 and TRBJ1-6; D is unresolved. Trimming took off 5 bases at V and 5 bases at J, with 7 bases between the two ends. This CDR3 has 13 residues. Germline values: CDR1 SEHNR, CDR2 FQNEAQ (reference sequence). CDR3 in DNA: TGTGCCAGCAGCGTGAAGGATAATTCACCCCTCCACTTT. Its translation: CASSVKDNSPLHF.

Turning to this clonotype: A junction boundary mismatches the germline segment, possibly from a read error. The chain is built from TRBV20-1 and TRBJ2-1; 10 bases are a match to TRBD2. CDR1 DFQATT and CDR2 SNEGSKA come from the germline V gene (reference sequence). This CDR3 has 16 residues. The CDR3 DNA sequence: TGCAGAGCTAGAGACGCTAGCGGGAGCTCCTACAATGAGCAGTTCTTC. Translating it yields CRARDASGSSYNEQFF.

This clonotype has just a few counts. The V call is TRBV4-1, the J call TRBJ2-7; 14 bases map to TRBD2. Germline trimming cut 4 bases from V and 2 bases from J; bases unmatched to any gene: 10. CDR1 is MGHRA and CDR2 is YSYEKL in the germline V gene. This CDR3 has 18 amino acids. The CDR3 DNA reads as TGCGCCAGCAGCCTGGGACTAGCGGGAGCTGGGTACGCCTACGAGCAGTACTTC. It yields the protein CASSLGLAGAGYAYEQYF.

This clonotype has just a few counts. The rearrangement links TRBV9 to TRBJ2-7; possibly TRBD2 for D (6 bases). V was pared by 0 bases and J by 7 bases, with 14 bases between. The CDR3 consists of 14 residues. Germline V gene lookup returns CDR1 SGDLS and CDR2 YYNGEE. The CDR3, as DNA: TGTGCCAGCAGCGTAGGACTGGAGGGCCGTGAGCAGTACTTC. Its translation: CASSVGLEGREQYF.

This chain links TRBV6-2 or TRBV6-3 with TRBJ2-3; D uncertain. The ends were cut back, 0 bases at V and 2 bases at J, with 9 bases in the middle. This CDR3 comprises 15 residues. CDR1 and CDR2 (germline): MNHEY, SVGEGT. This CDR3 reads CASSYSVDNTDTQYF. The CDR3, as DNA: TGTGCCAGCAGTTACTCGGTCGACAACACAGATACGCAGTATTTT.

This clonotype came up a few times. The rearrangement links TRBV10-3 to TRBJ1-6, with a possible D match to TRBD1 (5 bases). The CDR3 is made up of 16 amino acids. Germline CDR1 ENHRY, CDR2 SYGVKD. Between the trimmed V and J ends, which lost 4 bases and 5 bases, there was a span of 15 bases. The CDR3 bases are TGTGCCATCAGTGGAAGGGACGGACAAAATAATTCACCCCTCCACTTT. Protein sequence: CAISGRDGQNNSPLHF.

V usage is TRBV5-1 and J usage is TRBJ2-6, with 7 bases matching TRBD1. Losses at the gene ends were 2 bases for V and 2 bases for J; bases not matched to a gene: 1. This CDR3 region has 15 residues. Germline CDR1 SGHRS, CDR2 YFSETQ. The CDR3 here is CASSFDRAGANVLTF. In DNA, the CDR3 is TGCGCCAGCAGCTTTGACAGGGCTGGGGCCAACGTCCTGACTTTC.

This chain uses TRBV2 with TRBJ2-1; a possible D gene is TRBD1 (5 bases). The CDR3 contains 15 residues. CDR1 is SNHLY and CDR2 is FYNNEI in the germline V gene. The germline V and J ends were trimmed by 6 bases and 9 bases, with 21 bases remaining between them. CDR3 sequence: CASRSGASNLREQFF. Written as DNA, the CDR3 is TGTGCCAGCAGAAGTGGGGCTAGTAATCTTCGTGAGCAGTTCTTC.

This clonotype was detected many times. This chain connects TRBV5-1 to TRBJ2-1; perhaps TRBD1 as D (6 bases). Germline CDR1 and CDR2: SGHRS and YFSETQ. The CDR3 covers 15 residues. The germline V and J ends were trimmed by 7 bases and 1 base, with 15 bases remaining between them. CDR3 DNA: TGCGCCAGCGGGGGCCCTGATTATTCCTACAATGAGCAGTTCTTC. It yields the protein CASGGPDYSYNEQFF.

The chain uses TRBV5-1 and TRBJ2-1; the D gene is possibly TRBD1 (5 bases). The germline V and J ends were trimmed by 0 bases and 15 bases, with 13 bases remaining between them. CDR1 is SGHRS and CDR2 is YFSETQ in the germline V gene. This CDR3 spans 12 amino acids. The CDR3 region has the DNA TGCGCCAGCAGCTTGGTAGGGGTCGTATGGTTCTTC. Its translation is CASSLVGVVWFF.

This clonotype came up a few times. The J gene is TRBJ2-7, the V gene TRBV9; 8 nucleotides line up with TRBD2. V shed 4 bases, J shed 5 bases, and the junction held 8 bases outside the gene matches. The V gene's germline CDR1 is SGDLS and CDR2 YYNGEE. The CDR3 consists of 14 residues. CDR3 coding DNA: TGTGCCAGCAGCAGAGGGACTAGAAAGGACGAGCAGTACTTC. Translating it yields CASSRGTRKDEQYF.

The chain employs TRBV7-9 and TRBJ2-5; 9 bases agree with TRBD2. Germline V gene data show CDR1 as SEHNR and CDR2 as FQNEAQ (reference sequence). Losses at the gene ends were 4 bases for V and 3 bases for J; bases not matched to a gene: 3. This CDR3 is built from 14 residues. The CDR3, as DNA: TGTGCCAGCAGCTGGGGACTAGCAGAAGAGACCCAGTACTTC. Translated: CASSWGLAEETQYF.

This clonotype was seen a few times. CDR3 coding DNA: TGCGCCAGCAGTGATAGTGGGGACCCGGGAGATACGCAGTATTTT. It codes for CASSDSGDPGDTQYF. V is TRBV10-1 and J is TRBJ2-3; D possibly matches TRBD1 or TRBD2 (5 bases each). The length of the CDR3 is 15 residues. Per the germline V gene, CDR1 is WNHNN and CDR2 is SYGVQD (reference sequence). Between the trimmed V and J ends, which lost 3 bases and 5 bases, there was a span of 15 bases.

This clonotype showed up just a few times. The V call is TRBV12-3 or TRBV12-4, the J call TRBJ1-6; a weak D match, TRBD1 (6 bases). The CDR3 runs 13 residues. V shed 6 bases and J shed 10 bases, with 13 bases lying between them. CDR3 sequence: CASRGQTESPLHF. The CDR3 region has the DNA TGTGCCAGCAGGGGACAAACGGAGTCACCCCTCCACTTT.

The rearrangement joins TRBV29-1 to TRBJ2-7, with 7 bases fitting TRBD2. Germline V gives CDR1 SQVTM, CDR2 ANQGSEA. After removal of 5 bases from V and 3 bases from J, the junction contained 7 bases not matched to a gene. The CDR3 sequence is 13 residues long. For the CDR3, the DNA is TGCAGCGTTCGGCGGGAGAATGGCTACGAGCAGTACTTC. Its translation is CSVRRENGYEQYF.

This clonotype was detected only a few times. A much larger clone is a single base away; this may be a read error. The V and J genes are TRBV6-4 and TRBJ2-3; 9 nucleotides agree with TRBD2. With V trimmed by 4 bases and J by 2 bases, 1 base remained unmatched. The CDR3 runs to 14 residues. CDR1 and CDR2 (germline): MRHNA, SNTAGT. The CDR3 is CASSGGGATDTQYF. The CDR3 DNA reads TGTGCCAGCAGTGGCGGGGGGGCCACAGATACGCAGTATTTT.

The V call is TRBV7-3, the J call TRBJ2-5, with TRBD1 as a possible D gene (7 bases). Germline-derived CDR1 and CDR2 are SGHTA and FQGTGA. The CDR3 contains 15 residues. The germline V and J ends were trimmed by 5 bases and 5 bases, with 18 bases remaining between them. Written as DNA, the CDR3 is TGTGCCAGCAGCCCGCAGGGGGGAAGAAGCGAGACCCAGTACTTC. The encoded protein is CASSPQGGRSETQYF.

There are a few counts of this clonotype. CDR3 region: CAVMAYHDTGELFF. DNA for the CDR3: TGTGCCGTAATGGCGTATCACGACACCGGGGAGCTGTTTTTT. This rearrangement joins TRBV10-3 to TRBJ2-2; the D is unclear. The V end lost 11 bases, the J end lost 3 bases, and 16 bases lay between the germline ends. Germline V gene lookup returns CDR1 ENHRY and CDR2 SYGVKD. The CDR3 has 14 amino acids.

The table lists this clonotype with a few counts. The V call is TRBV9, the J call TRBJ2-3, with a weak D call TRBD2 (6 bases). CDR1 is SGDLS, CDR2 YYNGEE, per germline. The ends were cut back, 4 bases at V and 9 bases at J, with 12 bases in the middle. This CDR3 has 12 amino acids. The CDR3 loop reads CASSRDRGTQYF. CDR3 in DNA: TGTGCCAGCAGCAGAGACCGGGGGACGCAGTATTTT.

This clonotype was seen a few times. This rearrangement joins TRBV11-2 to TRBJ2-5, with unresolved D. The germline gives CDR1 SGHAT, CDR2 FQNNGV. The length of the CDR3 is 14 residues. The V end lost 3 bases, the J end lost 2 bases, and 10 bases lay between the germline ends. For the CDR3, the DNA is TGTGCCAGCAGCTTGGTCAACTGGCAAGAGACCCAGTACTTC. It encodes CASSLVNWQETQYF.

V usage is TRBV6-5 and J usage is TRBJ2-3; 13 nucleotides agree with TRBD2. This CDR3 spans 18 amino acids. With 2 bases clipped from V and 2 bases from J, the junction kept 7 bases outside the gene matches. The germline V gene encodes CDR1 MNHEY and CDR2 SVGAGI. DNA for the CDR3: TGTGCCAGCAGTTACCGGACTAGCGGGAGCCCTCACACAGATACGCAGTATTTT. It translates to CASSYRTSGSPHTDTQYF.

This clonotype has a count of ten or more. The chain carries TRBV7-6 and TRBJ2-2, with D maybe TRBD2 (6 bases). The CDR3 is 14 residues long. The V end lost 3 bases, the J end lost 6 bases, and 11 bases lay between the germline ends. CDR1 SGHVS and CDR2 FNYEAQ come from the germline V gene. This CDR3 reads CASSFLRDSGELFF. The CDR3 nucleotides read TGTGCCAGCAGCTTTCTGCGGGATTCCGGGGAGCTGTTTTTT.

The rearrangement links TRBV7-8 to TRBJ2-5, with unresolved D. V was pared by 5 bases and J by 3 bases, with 16 bases between. The CDR3 has 15 amino acids. Germline V gives CDR1 SGHVS, CDR2 FQNEAQ. CDR3 amino acids: CASSPYFVKEETQYF. CDR3 coding DNA: TGTGCCAGCAGCCCCTATTTTGTGAAAGAAGAGACCCAGTACTTC.

This clonotype was seen ten or more times. The chain has TRBV4-2 and TRBJ2-2, with D maybe TRBD2 (6 bases). Germline V lookup: CDR1 LGHNA, CDR2 YNFKEQ. V lost 2 bases and J lost 3, with 10 bases in between. This CDR3 region has 15 residues. The CDR3, as DNA: TGTGCCAGCAGCCAATCGGGGGAACACACCGGGGAGCTGTTTTTT. Encoded protein: CASSQSGEHTGELFF.

The sample holds many counts of this clonotype. The V call is TRBV12-3 or TRBV12-4, the J call TRBJ1-1; the D is unclear. The CDR3 consists of 16 residues. V was clipped by 1 base and J by 4 bases, with 16 bases between them. CDR3 region: CASSLGPERGFTEAFF. The CDR3 DNA follows: TGTGCCAGCAGTTTAGGCCCAGAGCGGGGATTCACTGAAGCTTTCTTT.

This clonotype was observed a few times. The V call is TRBV12-3 or TRBV12-4, the J call TRBJ2-1; the match to TRBD2 covers 11 bases. V dropped 6 bases and J dropped 12; count of bases not matched to a gene: 16. The CDR3 has 16 amino acids. CDR3 residues: CASSTSRLAGGGGQFF. In DNA, the CDR3 is TGTGCCAGCAGCACTAGTAGGCTAGCGGGAGGAGGTGGGCAGTTCTTC.